A single sample gave rise to the 9 T cell receptor beta chains below, sequenced in a study of blood T cell repertoires in COVID-19. This table comes from immunoSEQ multiplex PCR, and its TCRdb copy is limited to in-frame clones, with some not included. The sample gives roughly 74,000 clones, about 89% of which show up once; 0.95% to 1.5% is in the top ten. The sample was PBMCs or T cells enriched from blood (not recorded which). The receptor source for this set is a woman aged 45-65 years with acute COVID-19.

A note on this clone: Other DNA sequences from this sample encode an identical CDR3 as well. The chain carries TRBV7-9 and TRBJ2-7; TRBD2 matches 13 bases. The CDR3 is 14 amino acids. Unmatched junction bases numbered 2, after V lost 4 bases and J lost 5 bases. The germline gives CDR1 SEHNR, CDR2 FQNEAQ (reference sequence). As DNA, the CDR3 is TGTGCCAGCAGCTCCGGACTAGCGGGAGACGAGCAGTACTTC. Its protein product is CASSSGLAGDEQYF.

The rearrangement uses TRBV30 and TRBJ2-1; 11 bases align to TRBD2. The CDR3 length is 15 residues. With 5 bases clipped from V and 4 bases from J, the junction kept 7 bases outside the gene matches. CDR1 and CDR2 (germline): GTSNPN, SVGIG (reference sequence). The DNA for the CDR3 is TGTGCCTGGGACCCTCTAGCGGGAGGTTACAATGAGCAGTTCTTC. Amino acid sequence: CAWDPLAGGYNEQFF.

This clone was seen only a few times. This chain joins TRBV7-9 and TRBJ2-1, with 10 positions matching TRBD2. V lost 3 bases, J lost 10 bases, and 6 bases stayed unmatched. This CDR3 region has 14 residues. Germline CDR1 reads SEHNR; CDR2 reads FQNEAQ (reference sequence). CDR3 coding DNA: TGTGCCAGCAGCTTGGTCCTAGCGGGAGACGAGCAGTTCTTC. It specifies CASSLVLAGDEQFF.

This clone was recorded a few times. A junction end diverges from the germline sequence, so it may reflect a read error. The genes are TRBV10-1 and TRBJ1-2, with 8 positions matching TRBD1. This CDR3 region has 14 residues. CDR1 WNHNN and CDR2 SYGVQD come from the germline V gene (reference sequence). The CDR3 protein is CASRESTGDYGYTF. CDR3 sequence (DNA): TGCGCCAGCAGGGAGTCGACAGGGGACTATGGCTACACCTTC.

This clone was detected only once. J is TRBJ2-7 and V is TRBV6-2 or TRBV6-3; the D is unclear. The germline CDR1 and CDR2 sequences are MNHEY and SVGEGT. The length of the CDR3 is 14 residues. Trimming stripped 4 bases from V and 2 bases from J, with 12 bases between. The CDR3 here is CASSFPAGPYEQYF. As DNA, the CDR3 is TGTGCCAGCAGTTTCCCGGCAGGTCCCTACGAGCAGTACTTC.

This clone was found once. This rearrangement joins TRBV27 to TRBJ1-2; the D is unclear. The V end was cut by 6 bases, the J end by 4 bases, with 18 bases between. In germline, CDR1 is MNHEY, CDR2 SMNVEV (reference sequence). The CDR3 sequence is 15 residues long. For the CDR3, the DNA is TGTGCCAGCAGCAGCCAGGCGACTAGTGGCTATGGCTACACCTTC. Translating gives CASSSQATSGYGYTF.

A few counts support this clone. V usage is TRBV10-3 and J usage is TRBJ2-5, with TRBD1 matching 9 bases. CDR3 length: 12 amino acids. Trimming at V came to 10 bases and at J to 4 bases, leaving 4 bases not matched to a gene. Looked up from germline, CDR1 is ENHRY and CDR2 is SYGVKD. CDR3 coding DNA: TGTGCCACGGGACAGGGTGGAGAGACCCAGTACTTC. It translates to CATGQGGETQYF.

This chain links TRBV10-3 with TRBJ2-2; 7 bases map to TRBD2. The germline gives CDR1 ENHRY, CDR2 SYGVKD. V lost 7 bases, J lost 5 bases, and 10 bases stayed unmatched. The CDR3 is 15 residues long. CDR3 amino acids: CAITNGGAGTGELFF. DNA for the CDR3: TGTGCCATCACCAACGGGGGAGCGGGGACCGGGGAGCTGTTTTTT.

The gene calls are TRBV11-2 and TRBJ2-7; 9 nucleotides match TRBD1. The CDR3 sequence is 15 residues long. The germline V gene encodes CDR1 SGHAT and CDR2 FQNNGV. Trimming removed 5 bases from V and 1 base from J; junction bases left unmatched: 6. The CDR3 nucleotides read TGTGCCAGCAGCACAGGGGGCGGGGTGTCCTACGAGCAGTACTTC. This sequence encodes CASSTGGGVSYEQYF.